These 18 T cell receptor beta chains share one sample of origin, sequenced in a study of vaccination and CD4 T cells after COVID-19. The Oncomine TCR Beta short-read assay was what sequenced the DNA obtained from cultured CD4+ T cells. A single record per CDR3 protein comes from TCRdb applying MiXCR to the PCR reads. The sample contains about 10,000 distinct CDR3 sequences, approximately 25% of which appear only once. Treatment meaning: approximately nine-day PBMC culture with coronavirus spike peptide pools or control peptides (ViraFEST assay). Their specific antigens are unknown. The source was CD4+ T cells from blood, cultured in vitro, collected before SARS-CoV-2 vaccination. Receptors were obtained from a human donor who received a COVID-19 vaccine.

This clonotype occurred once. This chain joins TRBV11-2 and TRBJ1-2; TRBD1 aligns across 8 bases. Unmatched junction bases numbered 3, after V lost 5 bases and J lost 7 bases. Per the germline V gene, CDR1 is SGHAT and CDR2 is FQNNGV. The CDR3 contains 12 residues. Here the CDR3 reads CASSPGQGGYTF. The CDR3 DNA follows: TGTGCCAGCAGCCCCGGACAGGGTGGCTACACCTTC.

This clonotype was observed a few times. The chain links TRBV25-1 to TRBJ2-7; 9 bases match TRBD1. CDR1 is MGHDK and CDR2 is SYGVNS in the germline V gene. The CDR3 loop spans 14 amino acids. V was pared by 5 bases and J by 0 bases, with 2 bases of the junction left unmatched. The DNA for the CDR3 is TGTGCCAGCAGTCCGGGACAGGGCTCCTACGAGCAGTACTTC. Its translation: CASSPGQGSYEQYF.

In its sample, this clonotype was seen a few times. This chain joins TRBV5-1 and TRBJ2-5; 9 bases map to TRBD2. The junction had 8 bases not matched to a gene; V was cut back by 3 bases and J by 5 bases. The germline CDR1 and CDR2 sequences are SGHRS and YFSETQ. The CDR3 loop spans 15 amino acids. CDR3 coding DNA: TGCGCCAGCAGCTCTCTAAGCGGGGGGTTGGAGACCCAGTACTTC. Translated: CASSSLSGGLETQYF.

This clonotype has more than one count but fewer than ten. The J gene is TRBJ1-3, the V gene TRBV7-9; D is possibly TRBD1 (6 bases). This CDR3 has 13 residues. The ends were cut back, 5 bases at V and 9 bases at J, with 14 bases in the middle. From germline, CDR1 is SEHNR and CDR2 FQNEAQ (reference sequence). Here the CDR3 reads CASSPDSRGTIYF. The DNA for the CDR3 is TGTGCCAGCAGCCCGGACAGCAGGGGCACCATATATTTT.

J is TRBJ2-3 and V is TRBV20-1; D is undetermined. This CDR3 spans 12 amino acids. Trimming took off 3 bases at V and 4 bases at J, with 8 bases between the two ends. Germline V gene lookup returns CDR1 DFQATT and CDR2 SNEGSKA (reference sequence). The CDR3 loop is CSASFDSDTQYF. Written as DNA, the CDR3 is TGCAGTGCTAGTTTTGACTCAGATACGCAGTATTTT.

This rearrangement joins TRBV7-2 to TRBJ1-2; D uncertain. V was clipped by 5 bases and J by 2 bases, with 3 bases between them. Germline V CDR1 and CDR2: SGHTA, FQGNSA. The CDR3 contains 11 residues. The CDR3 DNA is TGTGCCAGCAGCGCAAACTATGGCTACACCTTC. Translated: CASSANYGYTF. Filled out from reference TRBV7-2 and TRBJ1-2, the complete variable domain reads GAGVSQSPSNKVTEKGKDVELRCDPISGHTALYWYRQSLGQGLEFLIYFQGNSAPDKSGLPSDRFSAERTGGSVSTLTIQRTQQEDSAVYLCASSANYGYTFGSGTRLTVV.

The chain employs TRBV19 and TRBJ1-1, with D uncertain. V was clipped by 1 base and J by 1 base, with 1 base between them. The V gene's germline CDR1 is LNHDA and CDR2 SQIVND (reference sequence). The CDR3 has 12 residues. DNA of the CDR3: TGTGCCAGTAGTATAGGGAACACTGAAGCTTTCTTT. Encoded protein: CASSIGNTEAFF.

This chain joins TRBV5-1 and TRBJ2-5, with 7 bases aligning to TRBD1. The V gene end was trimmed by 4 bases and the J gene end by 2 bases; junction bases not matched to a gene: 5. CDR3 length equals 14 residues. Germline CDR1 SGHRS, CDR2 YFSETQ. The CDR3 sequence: CASSIGQAQETQYF. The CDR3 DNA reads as TGCGCCAGCAGCATAGGACAGGCTCAAGAGACCCAGTACTTC.

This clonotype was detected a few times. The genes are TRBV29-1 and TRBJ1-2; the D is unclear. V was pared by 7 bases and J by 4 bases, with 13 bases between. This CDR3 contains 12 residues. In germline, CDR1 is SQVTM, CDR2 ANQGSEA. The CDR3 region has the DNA TGCAGCGCAAGTTATCTTTCCTATGGCTACACCTTC. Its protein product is CSASYLSYGYTF.

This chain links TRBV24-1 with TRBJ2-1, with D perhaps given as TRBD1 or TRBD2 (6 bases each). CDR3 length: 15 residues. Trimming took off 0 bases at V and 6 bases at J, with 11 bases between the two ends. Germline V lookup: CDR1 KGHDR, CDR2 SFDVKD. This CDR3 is CATSDLWGAGNEQFF. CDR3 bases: TGTGCCACCAGTGATTTGTGGGGGGCCGGCAATGAGCAGTTCTTC.

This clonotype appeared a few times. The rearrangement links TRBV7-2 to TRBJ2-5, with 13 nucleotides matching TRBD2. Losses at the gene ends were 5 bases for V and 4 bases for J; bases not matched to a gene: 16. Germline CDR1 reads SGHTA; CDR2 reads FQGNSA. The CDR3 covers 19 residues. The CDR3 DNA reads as TGTGCCAGCAGCCCAAGGTCCCCACTACTAGCGGGGGGGCTAGAGACCCAGTACTTC. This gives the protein CASSPRSPLLAGGLETQYF. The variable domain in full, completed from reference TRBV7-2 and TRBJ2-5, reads GAGVSQSPSNKVTEKGKDVELRCDPISGHTALYWYRQSLGQGLEFLIYFQGNSAPDKSGLPSDRFSAERTGGSVSTLTIQRTQQEDSAVYLCASSPRSPLLAGGLETQYFGPGTRLLVL.

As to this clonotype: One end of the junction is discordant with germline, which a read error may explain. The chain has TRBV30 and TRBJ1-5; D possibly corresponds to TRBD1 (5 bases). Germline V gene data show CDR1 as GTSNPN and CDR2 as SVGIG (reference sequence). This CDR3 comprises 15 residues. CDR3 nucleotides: TGTGCCTGGGGTGTAGGCAGGGTGAGCAATCAGCCCCAGCATTTT. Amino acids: CAWGVGRVSNQPQHF. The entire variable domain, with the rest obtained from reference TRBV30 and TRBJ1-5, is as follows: SQTIHQWPATLVQPVGSPLSLECTVEGTSNPNLYWYRQAAGRGLQLLFYSVGIGQISSEVPQNLSASRPQDRQFILSSKKLLLSDSGFYLCAWGVGRVSNQPQHFGDGTRLSIL.

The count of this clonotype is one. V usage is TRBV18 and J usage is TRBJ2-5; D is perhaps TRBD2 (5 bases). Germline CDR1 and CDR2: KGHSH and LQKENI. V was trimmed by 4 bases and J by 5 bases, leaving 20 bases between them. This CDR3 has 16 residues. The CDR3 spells CASSRTHDGNVETQYF. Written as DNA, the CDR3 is TGTGCCAGCTCACGGACCCACGACGGGAATGTGGAGACCCAGTACTTC.

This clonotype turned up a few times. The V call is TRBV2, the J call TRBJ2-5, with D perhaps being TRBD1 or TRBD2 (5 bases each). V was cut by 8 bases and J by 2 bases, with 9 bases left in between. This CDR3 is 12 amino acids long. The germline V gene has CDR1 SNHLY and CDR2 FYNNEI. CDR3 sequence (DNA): TGTGCCAGCTCCTGGGGGCAAGAGACCCAGTACTTC. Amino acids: CASSWGQETQYF.

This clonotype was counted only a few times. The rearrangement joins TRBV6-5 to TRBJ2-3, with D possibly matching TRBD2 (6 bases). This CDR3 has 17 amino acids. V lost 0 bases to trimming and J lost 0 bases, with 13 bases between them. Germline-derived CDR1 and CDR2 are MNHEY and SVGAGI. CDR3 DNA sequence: TGTGCCAGCAGTTACTCAGGTTTGAGCGGGAGCACAGATACGCAGTATTTT. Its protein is CASSYSGLSGSTDTQYF.

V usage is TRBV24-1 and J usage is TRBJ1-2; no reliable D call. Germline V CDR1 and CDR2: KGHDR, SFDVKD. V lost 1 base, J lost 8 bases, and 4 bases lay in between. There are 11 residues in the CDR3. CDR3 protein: CATSDFVGYTF. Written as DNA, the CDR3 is TGTGCCACCAGTGATTTTGTCGGCTACACCTTC.

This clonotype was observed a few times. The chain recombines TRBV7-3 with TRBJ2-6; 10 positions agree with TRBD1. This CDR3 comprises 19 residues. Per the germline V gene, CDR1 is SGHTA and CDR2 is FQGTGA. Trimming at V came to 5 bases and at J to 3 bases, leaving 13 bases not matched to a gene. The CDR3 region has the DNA TGTGCCAGCAGCCCATCGCCCGGACAGGGGGGGAGTGGGGCCAACGTCCTGACTTTC. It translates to CASSPSPGQGGSGANVLTF.

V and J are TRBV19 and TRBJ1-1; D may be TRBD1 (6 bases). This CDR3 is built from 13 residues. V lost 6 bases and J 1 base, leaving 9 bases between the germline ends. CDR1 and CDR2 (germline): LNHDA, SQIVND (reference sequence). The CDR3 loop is CASSNRANTEAFF. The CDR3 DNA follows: TGTGCCAGTAGCAACAGGGCGAACACTGAAGCTTTCTTT.